This passage covers 24 T cell receptor beta chains from one sample sequenced in a study of T cells in Graves' hyperthyroidism and ophthalmopathy (dated 2019 in TCRdb). Library construction relied on multiplex PCR. The data were produced on an Illumina HiSeq 2000. The TCR beta CDR3 regions were amplified from RNA transcripts. For the first round of RT-PCR on the TCR CDR3, the HTBI primer set was used together with the Qiagen OneStep RT-PCR kit. TCRdb reprocessing: public reads trimmed at Q25 with fastp, clones called with MiXCR, in-frame beta chains kept. Identical CDR3 proteins give one entry, which carries the most common genes and DNA. The sample records around 97,000 distinct CDR3 sequences, approximately 50% of which are singletons. The ten largest clones capture about a quarter of the sample. The sequencing input was blood. The receptors originated from a man in his forties with Graves' hyperthyroidism.

This clonotype was seen at least ten times. This rearrangement joins TRBV6-1 to TRBJ1-2; D is undetermined. Trimming stripped 7 bases from V and 5 bases from J, with 11 bases between. Germline CDR1 MNHNS, CDR2 SASEGT. CDR3 length: 12 residues. Here the CDR3 DNA reads TGTGCCAGCATGGGGAACTGGTATGGCTACACCTTC. Its translation is CASMGNWYGYTF.

This clonotype was seen repeatedly, ten times or more. The V gene is TRBV15, the J gene TRBJ1-4, with D uncertain. The germline CDR1 and CDR2 sequences are LNHNV and YYDKDF (reference sequence). The CDR3 loop spans 13 amino acids. V was shortened by 6 bases and J by 8 bases, with 13 bases between the two germline ends. The CDR3 sequence is CATSLERGEKLFF. DNA of the CDR3: TGTGCCACCAGTCTAGAACGGGGAGAAAAACTGTTTTTT.

About this clonotype: A much larger clone lies a single base off, so this may be a read error. This chain uses TRBV10-3 with TRBJ1-2; D is ambiguous. The ends were cut back, 5 bases at V and 5 bases at J, with 15 bases in the middle. Germline V gene data show CDR1 as ENHRY and CDR2 as SYGVKD. This CDR3 region has 14 residues. The CDR3 here is CAISPDPGGYGYTF. The DNA of the CDR3 is TGTGCCATCAGTCCTGACCCGGGCGGGTATGGCTACACCTTC.

There are many counts of this clonotype. This sequence joins TRBV20-1 and TRBJ2-1; tentative D call: TRBD2 (5 bases). Germline V gives CDR1 DFQATT, CDR2 SNEGSKA (reference sequence). The CDR3 contains 15 residues. With 0 bases removed from V and 5 bases from J, the gap between germline ends came to 14 bases. The DNA of the CDR3 is TGCAGTGCTAGAGATCGGGGTTCTGTTGACAATGAGCAGTTCTTC. The encoded protein is CSARDRGSVDNEQFF.

At least ten counts were recorded for this clonotype. CDR3 sequence: CASSFISGGTDTQYF. DNA of the CDR3: TGTGCCAGCTCCTTTATTAGCGGGGGTACAGATACGCAGTATTTT. V gene TRBV6-4 combines with J gene TRBJ2-3; the match to TRBD2 covers 9 bases. This CDR3 is 15 amino acids long. Germline V CDR1 and CDR2: MRHNA, SNTAGT. The V and J ends lost 8 bases and 3 bases, in that order; junction bases with no gene match: 9.

This clonotype turned up a few times. V gene TRBV19 combines with J gene TRBJ1-5; 9 nucleotides agree with TRBD1. CDR3 length: 15 amino acids. V lost 11 bases to trimming and J lost 3 bases; unmatched junction nucleotides: 11. Per the germline V gene, CDR1 is LNHDA and CDR2 is SQIVND (reference sequence). The CDR3 region has the DNA TGTGCCTGGAGTCCGACAGGGGGGGCCAATCAGCCCCAGCATTTT. As protein: CAWSPTGGANQPQHF.

The V and J genes are TRBV9 and TRBJ2-1; 7 bases line up with TRBD1. The CDR3 totals 15 residues. The germline V gene has CDR1 SGDLS and CDR2 YYNGEE. V trimming: 0 bases; J trimming: 2 bases; junction bases outside the gene matches: 2. As DNA, the CDR3 is TGTGCCAGCAGCGTAGGACAGGGCACCTACAATGAGCAGTTCTTC. This sequence encodes CASSVGQGTYNEQFF.

This clonotype was counted at least ten times. The genes are TRBV9 and TRBJ2-7; no clear D. CDR3 size: 14 residues. Germline CDR1 SGDLS, CDR2 YYNGEE. V was clipped by 0 bases and J by 2 bases, with 9 bases between them. Here the CDR3 reads CASSVDRVPYEQYF. For the CDR3, the DNA is TGTGCCAGCAGCGTAGATAGGGTCCCCTACGAGCAGTACTTC. Variable domain in full (rest from reference TRBV9 and TRBJ2-7): DSGVTQTPKHLITATGQRVTLRCSPRSGDLSVYWYQQSLDQGLQFLIQYYNGEERAKGNILERFSAQQFPDLHSELNLSSLELGDSALYFCASSVDRVPYEQYFGPGTRLTVT.

This clonotype was detected a few times. The chain couples TRBV30 to TRBJ2-3; 9 bases fit TRBD2. Per germline, CDR1 GTSNPN and CDR2 SVGIG (reference sequence). V lost 0 bases and J lost 3; bases outside the gene matches: 1. The CDR3 extends over 14 amino acids. CDR3 DNA sequence: TGTGCCTGGAGTGTGGGACTAGCAACAGATACGCAGTATTTT. Translating it yields CAWSVGLATDTQYF.

This clonotype appeared many times. CDR3 coding DNA: TGCGCCAGCAGGGAGGCGGCTGGCGAGACCCAGTACTTC. This encodes CASREAAGETQYF. The chain recombines TRBV10-2 with TRBJ2-5, with D tentatively TRBD2 (5 bases). Germline CDR1 and CDR2: WSHSY and SAAADI. Trimming took off 6 bases at V and 5 bases at J, with 13 bases between the two ends. The CDR3 spans 13 residues.

The chain joins TRBV7-9 to TRBJ2-3; 8 bases map to TRBD1. Germline loops: CDR1 SEHNR, CDR2 FQNEAQ (reference sequence). The CDR3 is 16 amino acids. Trimming at V came to 4 bases and at J to 2 bases, leaving 8 bases not matched to a gene. CDR3 sequence (DNA): TGTGCCAGCAGCTCCGGGACAGGCCTACTCACAGATACGCAGTATTTT. It specifies CASSSGTGLLTDTQYF.

The J gene is TRBJ2-7, the V gene TRBV9; 11 bases align to TRBD2. After removal of 3 bases from V and 2 bases from J, the junction contained 4 bases not matched to a gene. This CDR3 region has 15 residues. Germline loops: CDR1 SGDLS, CDR2 YYNGEE. The CDR3 sequence: CASSAGLAATYEQYF. The CDR3 DNA sequence: TGTGCCAGCAGCGCGGGACTAGCGGCAACCTACGAGCAGTACTTC.

In this sample, this clonotype turned up many times. The rearrangement uses TRBV20-1 and TRBJ1-2; TRBD1 is a possible D gene (5 bases). Deletions cut 1 base from V and 1 base from J, with 13 bases between. Looked up from germline, CDR1 is DFQATT and CDR2 is SNEGSKA (reference sequence). The CDR3 is 15 amino acids. This CDR3 reads CSARGTQLHNYGYTF. The CDR3 DNA reads TGCAGTGCTAGAGGGACACAACTTCATAACTATGGCTACACCTTC.

The chain uses TRBV19 and TRBJ1-2, with TRBD1 as a possible D gene (5 bases). Trimming took 3 bases from V and 0 from J, leaving 11 bases between them. The CDR3 extends over 15 amino acids. Germline CDR1 LNHDA, CDR2 SQIVND (reference sequence). CDR3 sequence (DNA): TGTGCCAGTAGTATCGGACACTCTACTAACTATGGCTACACCTTC. The encoded protein is CASSIGHSTNYGYTF. The whole variable domain, filled in from reference TRBV19 and TRBJ1-2, reads DGGITQSPKYLFRKEGQNVTLSCEQNLNHDAMYWYRQDPGQGLRLIYYSQIVNDFQKGDIAEGYSVSREKKESFPLTVTSAQKNPTAFYLCASSIGHSTNYGYTFGSGTRLTVV.

There are many counts of this clonotype. The chain couples TRBV6-2 or TRBV6-3 to TRBJ2-7, with 7 bases matching TRBD1. Trimming removed 6 bases from V and 3 bases from J; junction bases left unmatched: 2. The CDR3 contains 12 residues. Germline CDR1 and CDR2: MNHEY and SVGEGT. The CDR3 reads CASRTGYYEQYF. CDR3 nucleotide sequence: TGTGCCAGCAGGACAGGGTACTACGAGCAGTACTTC.

A note on this clonotype: No conserved phenylalanine or tryptophan is present at the end of the CDR3, so a read error is the likely explanation. The J gene is TRBJ1-2, the V gene TRBV7-3, with TRBD1 identical over 8 bases. In germline, CDR1 is SGHTA, CDR2 FQGTGA. This CDR3 region has 12 residues. With V trimmed by 5 bases and J by 8 bases, 4 bases remained unmatched. CDR3 sequence (DNA): TGTGCCAGCAGCACAGGGGGGGGGGGCTACACCTCC. Translation gives CASSTGGGGYTS.

In regard to this clonotype: This CDR3 fails to terminate in the conserved phenylalanine or tryptophan, so it likely reflects a read error. No DNA is shown, since the ends of the CDR3 on it are uncertain; the CDR3 is the one TCRdb lists. J is TRBJ2-2 and V is TRBV7-9. The CDR3 length equals 14 residues, ends included. Germline CDR1 SEHNR, CDR2 FQNEAQ (reference sequence). This chain's CDR3 is CASSFIGVVRGAVV.

A remark on this clonotype: The missing conserved phenylalanine or tryptophan at the end of this CDR3 makes a read error likely. The chain has TRBV20-1 and TRBJ2-7, with 8 positions matching TRBD2. This CDR3 is built from 14 residues. Looked up from germline, CDR1 is DFQATT and CDR2 is SNEGSKA (reference sequence). The CDR3 nucleotides read TGCGGTGCTAGAGGTGAGACTAGCGTCTACGAGCAGTACTCC. Its protein is CGARGETSVYEQYS.

The chain employs TRBV6-5 and TRBJ1-6, with D possibly being TRBD1 (5 bases). This CDR3 is 16 amino acids long. CDR1 MNHEY and CDR2 SVGAGI come from the germline V gene. V lost 0 bases, J lost 2 bases, and 8 bases lay in between. CDR3 in DNA: TGTGCCAGCAGTTACTCCAGGGTTCCCTATAATTCACCCCTCCACTTT. As protein: CASSYSRVPYNSPLHF.

This clonotype was recorded at least ten times. CDR3 nucleotides: TGTGCCAGCAGCAACACCCTCCTGAGGTCCGAAGCTTTCTTT. This translates into CASSNTLLRSEAFF. The chain recombines TRBV6-2 or TRBV6-3 with TRBJ1-1; D uncertain. V was trimmed by 6 bases and J by 8 bases, leaving 19 bases between them. The CDR3 sequence is 14 residues long. Looked up from germline, CDR1 is MNHEY and CDR2 is SVGEGT.

This clonotype was found a few times. The chain has TRBV19 and TRBJ1-1; a possible D gene is TRBD1 (5 bases). Germline V lookup: CDR1 LNHDA, CDR2 SQIVND (reference sequence). The ends were cut back, 5 bases at V and 8 bases at J, with 12 bases in the middle. There are 12 residues in the CDR3. The CDR3 reads CASSGGRREAFF. The CDR3 coding sequence is TGTGCCAGTAGTGGGGGACGCAGGGAAGCTTTCTTT. The full variable domain, with the rest looked up from reference TRBV19 and TRBJ1-1, is DGGITQSPKYLFRKEGQNVTLSCEQNLNHDAMYWYRQDPGQGLRLIYYSQIVNDFQKGDIAEGYSVSREKKESFPLTVTSAQKNPTAFYLCASSGGRREAFFGQGTRLTVV.

Concerning this clonotype: A much more abundant neighbour one base away suggests this may be a read error. The conserved final phenylalanine or tryptophan is absent from the CDR3, which likely points to a read error. The chain combines TRBV5-1 with TRBJ2-2; perhaps TRBD1 as D (6 bases). There are 15 residues in the CDR3. Germline loops: CDR1 SGHRS, CDR2 YFSETQ. CDR3 coding DNA: TGTGCCAGCCGCCGGGACAATTTGAACACCGGGGAGCTGTTTTCT. This gives the protein CASRRDNLNTGELFS.

This clonotype was detected ten times or more. This chain joins TRBV7-9 and TRBJ2-3, with TRBD2 as a possible D gene (5 bases). Germline CDR1 reads SEHNR; CDR2 reads FQNEAQ (reference sequence). This CDR3 comprises 15 residues. V lost 6 bases and J lost 2, with 15 bases in between. The CDR3 DNA sequence: TGTGCCAGCAGTATCGACGGGGTCTACACAGATACGCAGTATTTT. Its protein product is CASSIDGVYTDTQYF. Full variable domain (outside the CDR3, taken from reference TRBV7-9 and TRBJ2-3): DTGVSQNPRHKITKRGQNVTFRCDPISEHNRLYWYRQTLGQGPEFLTYFQNEAQLEKSRLLSDRFSAERPKGSFSTLEIQRTEQGDSAMYLCASSIDGVYTDTQYFGPGTRLTVL.

This clonotype showed up many times. The chain uses TRBV5-4 and TRBJ2-1; D not resolved. V shed 0 bases and J shed 10 bases, with 11 bases lying between them. The CDR3 loop spans 13 amino acids. Per germline, CDR1 SGHNT and CDR2 YYREEE (reference sequence). CDR3: CASSLVETHEQFF. The CDR3, as DNA: TGTGCCAGCAGCTTGGTGGAGACCCACGAGCAGTTCTTC. The complete variable domain, with remaining parts taken from reference TRBV5-4 and TRBJ2-1, reads ETGVTQSPTHLIKTRGQQVTLRCSSQSGHNTVSWYQQALGQGPQFIFQYYREEENGRGNFPPRFSGLQFPNYSSELNVNALELDDSALYLCASSLVETHEQFFGPGTRLTVL.